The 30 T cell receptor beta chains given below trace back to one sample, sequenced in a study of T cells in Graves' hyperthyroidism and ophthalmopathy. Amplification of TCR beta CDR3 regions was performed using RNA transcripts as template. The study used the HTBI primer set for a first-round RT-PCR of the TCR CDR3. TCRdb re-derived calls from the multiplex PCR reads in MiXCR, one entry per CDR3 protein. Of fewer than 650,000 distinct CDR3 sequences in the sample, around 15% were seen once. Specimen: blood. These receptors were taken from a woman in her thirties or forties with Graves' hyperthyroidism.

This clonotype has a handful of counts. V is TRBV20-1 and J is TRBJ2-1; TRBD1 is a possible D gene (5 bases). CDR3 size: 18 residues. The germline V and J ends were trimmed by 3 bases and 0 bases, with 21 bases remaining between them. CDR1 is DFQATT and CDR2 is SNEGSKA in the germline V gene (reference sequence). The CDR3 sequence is CSARDASGILSSYNEQFF. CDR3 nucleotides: TGCAGTGCTAGGGATGCTTCAGGGATCCTAAGCTCCTACAATGAGCAGTTCTTC.

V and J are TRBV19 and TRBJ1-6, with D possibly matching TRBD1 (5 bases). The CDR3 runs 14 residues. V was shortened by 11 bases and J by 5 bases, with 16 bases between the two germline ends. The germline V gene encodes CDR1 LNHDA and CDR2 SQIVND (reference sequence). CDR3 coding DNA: TGTGCCGCCAAGGAGGGGAATAATAATTCACCCCTCCACTTT. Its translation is CAAKEGNNNSPLHF. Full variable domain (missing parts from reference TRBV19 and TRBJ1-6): DGGITQSPKYLFRKEGQNVTLSCEQNLNHDAMYWYRQDPGQGLRLIYYSQIVNDFQKGDIAEGYSVSREKKESFPLTVTSAQKNPTAFYLCAAKEGNNNSPLHFGNGTRLTVT.

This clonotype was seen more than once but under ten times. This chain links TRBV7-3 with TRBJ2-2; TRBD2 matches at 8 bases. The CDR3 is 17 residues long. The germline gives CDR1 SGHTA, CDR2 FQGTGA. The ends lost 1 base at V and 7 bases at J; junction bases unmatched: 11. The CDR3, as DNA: TGTGCCAGCAGCTTAAATGTCGGGAGGGCCGTCGGCGGGGAGCTGTTTTTT. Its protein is CASSLNVGRAVGGELFF.

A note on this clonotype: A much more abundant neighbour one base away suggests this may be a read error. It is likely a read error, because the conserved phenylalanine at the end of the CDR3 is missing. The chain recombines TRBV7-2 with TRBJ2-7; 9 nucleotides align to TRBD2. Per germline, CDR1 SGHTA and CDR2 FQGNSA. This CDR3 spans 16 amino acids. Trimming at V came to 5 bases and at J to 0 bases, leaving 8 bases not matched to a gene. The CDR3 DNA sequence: TGTGCCAGCAGCGCCCGACTAGCGGAAAGCTCCTACGAGCAGTACTCC. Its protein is CASSARLAESSYEQYS.

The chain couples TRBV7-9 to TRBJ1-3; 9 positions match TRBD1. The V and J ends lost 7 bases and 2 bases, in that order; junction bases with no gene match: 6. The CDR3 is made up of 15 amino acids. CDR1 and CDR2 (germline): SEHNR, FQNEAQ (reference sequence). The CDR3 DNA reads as TGTGCCAGCACCGGGGACAGGGTCCCTGGAAACACCATATATTTT. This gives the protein CASTGDRVPGNTIYF.

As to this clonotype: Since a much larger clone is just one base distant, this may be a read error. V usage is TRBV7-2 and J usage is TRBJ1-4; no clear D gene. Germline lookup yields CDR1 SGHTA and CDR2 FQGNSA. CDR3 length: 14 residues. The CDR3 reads CASSQEGANENLFF. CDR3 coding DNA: TGTGCCAGCAGCCAGGAGGGTGCTAATGAAAATCTGTTTTTT.

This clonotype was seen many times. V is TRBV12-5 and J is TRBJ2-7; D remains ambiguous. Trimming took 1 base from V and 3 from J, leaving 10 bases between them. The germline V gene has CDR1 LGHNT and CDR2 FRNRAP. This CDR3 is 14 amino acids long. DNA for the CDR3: TGTGCTAGTGGTTTGGGGAATCAAGTCTACGAGCAGTACTTC. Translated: CASGLGNQVYEQYF. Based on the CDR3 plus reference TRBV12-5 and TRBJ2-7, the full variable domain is DARVTQTPRHKVTEMGQEVTMRCQPILGHNTVFWYRQTMMQGLELLAYFRNRAPLDDSGMPKDRFSAEMPDATLATLKIQPSEPRDSAVYFCASGLGNQVYEQYFGPGTRLTVT.

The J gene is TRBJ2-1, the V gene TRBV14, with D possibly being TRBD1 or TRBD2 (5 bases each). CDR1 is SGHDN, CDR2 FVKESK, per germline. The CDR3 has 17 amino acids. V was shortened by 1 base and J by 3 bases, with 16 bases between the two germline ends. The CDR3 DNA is TGTGCCAGCAGCCAAGTACCGGGGCGATATTTCTACAATGAGCAGTTCTTC. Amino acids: CASSQVPGRYFYNEQFF.

As DNA, the CDR3 is TGTGCCAGTCGGGGAGGACAGGGGATCACCTACGAGCAGTACTTC. This sequence encodes CASRGGQGITYEQYF. This chain uses TRBV14 with TRBJ2-7; TRBD1 aligns across 9 bases. V lost 9 bases to trimming and J lost 2 bases; unmatched junction nucleotides: 11. Per germline, CDR1 SGHDN and CDR2 FVKESK. CDR3 length equals 15 residues.

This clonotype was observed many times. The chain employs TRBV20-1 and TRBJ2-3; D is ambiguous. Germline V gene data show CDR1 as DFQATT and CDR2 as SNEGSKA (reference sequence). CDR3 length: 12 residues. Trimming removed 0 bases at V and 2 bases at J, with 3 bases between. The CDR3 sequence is CSAREVTDTQYF. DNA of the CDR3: TGCAGTGCTAGAGAAGTCACAGATACGCAGTATTTT.

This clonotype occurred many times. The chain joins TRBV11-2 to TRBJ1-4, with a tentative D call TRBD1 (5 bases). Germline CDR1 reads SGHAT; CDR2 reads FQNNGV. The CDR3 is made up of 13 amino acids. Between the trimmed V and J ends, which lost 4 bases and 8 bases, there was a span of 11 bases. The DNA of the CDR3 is TGTGCCAGCAGCTCCACTGGGACGGAAAAACTGTTTTTT. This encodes CASSSTGTEKLFF.

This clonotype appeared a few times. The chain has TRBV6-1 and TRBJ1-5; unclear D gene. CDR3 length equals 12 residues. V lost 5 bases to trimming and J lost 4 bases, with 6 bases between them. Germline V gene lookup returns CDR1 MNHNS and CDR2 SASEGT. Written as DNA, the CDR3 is TGTGCCAGCAGTCGTGAAAATCAGCCCCAGCATTTT. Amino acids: CASSRENQPQHF.

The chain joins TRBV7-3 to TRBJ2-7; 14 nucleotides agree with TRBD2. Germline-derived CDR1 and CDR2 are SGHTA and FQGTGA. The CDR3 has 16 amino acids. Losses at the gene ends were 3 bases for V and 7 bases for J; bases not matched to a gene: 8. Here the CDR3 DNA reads TGTGCCAGCAGCTTGGGACTAGCGGGAGTTACCGGGGAGCAGTACTTC. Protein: CASSLGLAGVTGEQYF.

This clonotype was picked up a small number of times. The CDR3 reads CASSIGQGATFYGYTF. The CDR3 DNA reads TGTGCCAGCAGTATCGGACAGGGGGCGACTTTCTATGGCTACACCTTC. V gene TRBV27 combines with J gene TRBJ1-2, with 11 bases identical to TRBD1. Losses at the gene ends were 5 bases for V and 4 bases for J; bases not matched to a gene: 9. Germline CDR1 and CDR2: MNHEY and SMNVEV (reference sequence). This CDR3 spans 16 amino acids.

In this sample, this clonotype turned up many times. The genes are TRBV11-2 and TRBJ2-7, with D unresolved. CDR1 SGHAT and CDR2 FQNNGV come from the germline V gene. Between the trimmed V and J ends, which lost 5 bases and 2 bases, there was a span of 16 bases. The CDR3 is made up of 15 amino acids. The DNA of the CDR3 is TGTGCCAGCAGCACCCTCTCGGACCCCACCTACGAGCAGTACTTC. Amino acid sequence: CASSTLSDPTYEQYF.

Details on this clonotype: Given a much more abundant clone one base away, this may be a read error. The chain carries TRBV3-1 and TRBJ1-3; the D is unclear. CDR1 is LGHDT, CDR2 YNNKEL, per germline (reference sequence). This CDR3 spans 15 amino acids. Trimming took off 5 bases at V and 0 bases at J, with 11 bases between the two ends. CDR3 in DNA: TGTGCCAGCAGCGGAGAAGCGAGCTCTGGAAACACCATATATTTT. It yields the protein CASSGEASSGNTIYF.

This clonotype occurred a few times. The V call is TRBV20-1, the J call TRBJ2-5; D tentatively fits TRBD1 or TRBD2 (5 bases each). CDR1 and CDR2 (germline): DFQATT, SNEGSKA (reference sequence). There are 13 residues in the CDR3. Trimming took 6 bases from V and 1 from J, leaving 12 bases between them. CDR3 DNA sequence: TGCAGTGCGGCCGCCGGGACCCAAGAGACCCAGTACTTC. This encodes CSAAAGTQETQYF.

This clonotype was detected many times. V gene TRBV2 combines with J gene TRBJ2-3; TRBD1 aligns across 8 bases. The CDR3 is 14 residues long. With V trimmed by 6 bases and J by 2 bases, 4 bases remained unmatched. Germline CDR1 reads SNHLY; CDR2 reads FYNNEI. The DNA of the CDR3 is TGTGCCAGCAGCGGACAGGGTTCCACAGATACGCAGTATTTT. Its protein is CASSGQGSTDTQYF.

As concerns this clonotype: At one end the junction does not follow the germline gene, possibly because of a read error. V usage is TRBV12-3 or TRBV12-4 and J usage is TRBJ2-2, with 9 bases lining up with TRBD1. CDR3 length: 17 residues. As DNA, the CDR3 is TGTGCCAACAGTTCAGAACAGGGGGCGCGGGACACCGGGGAGCTGTTTTTT. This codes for CANSSEQGARDTGELFF.

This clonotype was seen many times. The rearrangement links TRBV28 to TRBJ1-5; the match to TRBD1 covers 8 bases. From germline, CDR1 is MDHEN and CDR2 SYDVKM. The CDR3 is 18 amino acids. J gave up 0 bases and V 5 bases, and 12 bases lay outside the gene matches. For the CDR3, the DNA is TGTGCCAGCAGTCCAACCGGGACAGGACAATATAGCAATCAGCCCCAGCATTTT. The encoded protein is CASSPTGTGQYSNQPQHF.

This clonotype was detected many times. The CDR3 spells CAWTSRPGQGSEQYF. DNA of the CDR3: TGTGCCTGGACTAGCCGACCGGGACAGGGGAGCGAGCAGTACTTC. The chain joins TRBV30 to TRBJ2-7; 10 bases are shared with TRBD1. Germline V gene data show CDR1 as GTSNPN and CDR2 as SVGIG (reference sequence). The CDR3 spans 15 residues. The V gene end was trimmed by 4 bases and the J gene end by 6 bases; junction bases not matched to a gene: 12.

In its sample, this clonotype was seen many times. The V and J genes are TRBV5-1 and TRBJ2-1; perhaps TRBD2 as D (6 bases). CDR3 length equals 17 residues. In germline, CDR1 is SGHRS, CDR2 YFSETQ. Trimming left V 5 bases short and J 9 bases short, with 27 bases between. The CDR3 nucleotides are TGCGCCAGCAGGGAGTCCGGAGGGACTTCGGCGACAAGTGAGCAGTTCTTC. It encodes CASRESGGTSATSEQFF.

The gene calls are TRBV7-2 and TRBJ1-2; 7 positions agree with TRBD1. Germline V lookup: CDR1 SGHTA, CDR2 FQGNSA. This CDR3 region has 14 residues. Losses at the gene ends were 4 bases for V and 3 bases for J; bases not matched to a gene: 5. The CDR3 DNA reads TGTGCCAGCAGCTCACAGGGACAGTACTATGGCTACACCTTC. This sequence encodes CASSSQGQYYGYTF.

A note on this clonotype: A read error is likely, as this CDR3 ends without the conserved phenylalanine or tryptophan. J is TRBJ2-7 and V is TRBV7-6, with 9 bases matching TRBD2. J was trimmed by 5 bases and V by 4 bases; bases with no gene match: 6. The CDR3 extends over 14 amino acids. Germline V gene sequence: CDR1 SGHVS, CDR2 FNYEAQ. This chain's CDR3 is CASSSAGGFDEQYS. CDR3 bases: TGTGCCAGCAGCTCAGCGGGGGGTTTCGACGAGCAGTACTCC.

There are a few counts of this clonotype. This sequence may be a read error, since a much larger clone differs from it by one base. The CDR3 nucleotides read TGTGCCAGCAGCTTATTTGGTGGTGAGGAACCCTATGGCTACACCTTC. It codes for CASSLFGGEEPYGYTF. V is TRBV7-2 and J is TRBJ1-2, with D hard to call. Trimming pared 2 bases from V and 4 bases from J, leaving 17 bases between. The germline gives CDR1 SGHTA, CDR2 FQGNSA. CDR3 length: 16 amino acids.

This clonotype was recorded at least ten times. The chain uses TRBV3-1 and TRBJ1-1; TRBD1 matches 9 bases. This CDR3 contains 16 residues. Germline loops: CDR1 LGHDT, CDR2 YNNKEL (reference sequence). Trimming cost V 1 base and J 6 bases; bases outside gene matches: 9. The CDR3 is CASSQVRTGGQAEAFF. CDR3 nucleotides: TGTGCCAGCAGCCAAGTGAGAACAGGGGGCCAGGCTGAAGCTTTCTTT.

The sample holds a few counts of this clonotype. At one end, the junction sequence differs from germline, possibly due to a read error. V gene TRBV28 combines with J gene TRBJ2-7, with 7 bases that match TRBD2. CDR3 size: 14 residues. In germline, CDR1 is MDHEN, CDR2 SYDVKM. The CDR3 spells CASSFPLGGNEHYF. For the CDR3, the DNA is TGTGCCAGCAGTTTCCCCCTGGGGGGGAACGAGCATTACTTC.

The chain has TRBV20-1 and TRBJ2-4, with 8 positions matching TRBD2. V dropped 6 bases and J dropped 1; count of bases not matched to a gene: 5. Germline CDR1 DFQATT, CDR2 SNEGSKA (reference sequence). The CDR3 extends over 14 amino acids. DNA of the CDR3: TGCAGTGCCCGACGGGAGGGGGCCAAAAACATTCAGTACTTC. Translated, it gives CSARREGAKNIQYF.

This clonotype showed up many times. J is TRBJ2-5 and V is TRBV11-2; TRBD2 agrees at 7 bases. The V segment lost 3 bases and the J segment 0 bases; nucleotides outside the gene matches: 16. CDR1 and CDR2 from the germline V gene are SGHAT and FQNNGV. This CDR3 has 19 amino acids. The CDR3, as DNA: TGTGCCAGCAGCTTCGGGACTGGAGGGAGGGCCCCGTACCAAGAGACCCAGTACTTC. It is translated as CASSFGTGGRAPYQETQYF. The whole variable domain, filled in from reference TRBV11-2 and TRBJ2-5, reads EAGVAQSPRYKIIEKRQSVAFWCNPISGHATLYWYQQILGQGPKLLIQFQNNGVVDDSQLPKDRFSAERLKGVDSTLKIQPAKLEDSAVYLCASSFGTGGRAPYQETQYFGPGTRLLVL.

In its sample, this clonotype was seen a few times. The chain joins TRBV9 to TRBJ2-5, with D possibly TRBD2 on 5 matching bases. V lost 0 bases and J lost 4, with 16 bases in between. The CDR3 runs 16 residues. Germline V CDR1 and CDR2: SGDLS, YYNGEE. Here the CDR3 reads CASSVGLVGARETQYF. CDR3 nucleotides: TGTGCCAGCAGCGTAGGCCTCGTGGGAGCCCGAGAGACCCAGTACTTC.